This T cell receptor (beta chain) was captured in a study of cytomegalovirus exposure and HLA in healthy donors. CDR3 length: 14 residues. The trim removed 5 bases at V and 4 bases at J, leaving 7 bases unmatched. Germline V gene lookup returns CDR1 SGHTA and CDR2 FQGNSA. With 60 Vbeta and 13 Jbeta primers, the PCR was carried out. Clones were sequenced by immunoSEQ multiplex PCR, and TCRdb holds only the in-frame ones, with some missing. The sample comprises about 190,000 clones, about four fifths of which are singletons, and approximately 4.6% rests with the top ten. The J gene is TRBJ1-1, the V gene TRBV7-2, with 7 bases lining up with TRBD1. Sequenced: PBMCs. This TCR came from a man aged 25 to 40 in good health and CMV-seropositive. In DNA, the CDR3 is TGTGCCAGCAGCGTCCAGGGGGTGAGCACTGAAGCTTTCTTT. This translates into CASSVQGVSTEAFF.